The clone carrying this T cell receptor beta chain was seen a handful of times. The length of the CDR3 is 13 residues. Germline V gene sequence: CDR1 SGHVS, CDR2 FQNEAQ. The germline V and J ends were trimmed by 6 bases and 9 bases, with 15 bases remaining between them. The entry originates in a study of T cell repertoires in cytomegalovirus infection. Study overall: A matching HLA type, together with CMV infection, was signaled by public TCR beta signatures.

Using its own MiXCR run on the reads, TCRdb lists one record per CDR3 protein. Here the sample spans 740,000 or so distinct CDR3 sequences, less than 40% being singletons. The chain uses TRBV7-8 and TRBJ2-1, with D possibly TRBD2 on 5 matching bases. The receptor was derived from a human donor in good health (CMV status not recorded). Some clones in this sample may be carry-over from other donors' samples. The sequencing sample was made of PBMCs. CDR3 in amino acids: CASSKGRGSEQFF. The CDR3 DNA reads TGTGCCAGCAGTAAAGGACGGGGTAGTGAGCAGTTCTTC.